The 2 T cell receptor beta chains presented below share a single source sample, sequenced in a study of blood T cell repertoires in COVID-19. Clones were read by immunoSEQ multiplex PCR, and TCRdb kept only the in-frame ones, dropping some. Of 170,000 or so clones in the sample, over 80% were seen once. Source material: peripheral blood. Receptor source: a woman aged 55-75 years with acute or convalescent COVID-19.

The rearrangement joins TRBV3-1 (or the pseudogene TRBV3-2) to TRBJ1-2; D remains ambiguous. This CDR3 region has 13 residues. CDR1 is LGHDT, CDR2 YNNKEL, per germline (reference sequence). V lost 0 bases, J lost 5 bases, and 7 bases lay in between. This CDR3 reads CASSQDSGYGYTF. CDR3 nucleotide sequence: TGTGCCAGCAGCCAAGATAGCGGGTATGGCTACACCTTC.

The chain couples TRBV19 to TRBJ1-3; the match to TRBD1 covers 8 bases. Trimming took 5 bases from V and 4 from J; bases not matched to a gene: 1. CDR1 and CDR2 from the germline V gene are LNHDA and SQIVND (reference sequence). The CDR3 consists of 13 residues. In DNA form, the CDR3 reads TGTGCCAGTAGTTGGGACAGGGGAAACACCATATATTTT. It translates to CASSWDRGNTIYF.